A single sample is the source of the 14 T cell receptor beta chains below, sequenced in a study of lymphopenia after photon versus proton radiotherapy. Profiling relied on immunoSEQ multiplex PCR, and the TCRdb table lists in-frame clones only, not all of them. This table has roughly 76,000 clones, 92% appearing once. Material: peripheral blood, obtained from a patient treated with photon-based radiotherapy. The receptor set was obtained from a woman aged 40 to 50 with cholangiocarcinoma.

The gene calls are TRBV30 and TRBJ1-1; D is ambiguous. The CDR3 spans 14 residues. The V gene lost 4 bases and the J gene lost 5 bases, with 17 bases spanning the gap. Per germline, CDR1 GTSNPN and CDR2 SVGIG (reference sequence). CDR3 coding DNA: TGTGCCTGGACCGATAGTGGATTGGGGACTGAAGCTTTCTTT. As protein: CAWTDSGLGTEAFF.

This clone has a single count. The chain combines TRBV19 with TRBJ1-1, with D hard to call. Trimming stripped 9 bases from V and 5 bases from J, with 16 bases between. Germline V gene data show CDR1 as LNHDA and CDR2 as SQIVND (reference sequence). There are 13 residues in the CDR3. The chain's CDR3 is CASPRGVETEAFF. Here the CDR3 DNA reads TGTGCCAGCCCCCGCGGGGTCGAGACTGAAGCTTTCTTT.

For the CDR3, the DNA is TGTGCCAGCAGCCCCGGGTTGGGAGACACTGAAGCTTTCTTT. As protein: CASSPGLGDTEAFF. The chain employs TRBV7-9 and TRBJ1-1; D remains ambiguous. The length of the CDR3 is 14 residues. Germline V gene sequence: CDR1 SEHNR, CDR2 FQNEAQ (reference sequence). Trimming cost V 5 bases and J 3 bases, with 13 bases left between them.

A single count supports this clone. V usage is TRBV6-1 and J usage is TRBJ2-2; 7 nucleotides line up with TRBD1. The CDR3 is 16 amino acids. Unmatched junction bases numbered 8, after V lost 1 base and J lost 6 bases. Germline CDR1 and CDR2: MNHNS and SASEGT. CDR3 protein: CASSEEVTGRPGELFF. The CDR3 DNA follows: TGTGCCAGCAGTGAAGAAGTGACAGGGCGGCCCGGGGAGCTGTTTTTT.

The V and J genes are TRBV5-1 and TRBJ1-2, with a possible D match to TRBD1 (6 bases). Germline values: CDR1 SGHRS, CDR2 YFSETQ. There are 19 residues in the CDR3. V was clipped by 2 bases and J by 2 bases, with 25 bases between them. The DNA for the CDR3 is TGCGCCAGCAGCTTCGCTTTTCATCGCAGACCCGGGACAAACTATGGCTACACCTTC. Amino acids: CASSFAFHRRPGTNYGYTF.

The J gene is TRBJ2-7, the V gene TRBV5-1; perhaps TRBD1 as D (6 bases). Trimming removed 3 bases from V and 4 bases from J, with 8 bases in between. The CDR3 length is 12 residues. Per the germline V gene, CDR1 is SGHRS and CDR2 is YFSETQ. The CDR3 coding sequence is TGCGCCAGCAGCTGGGACATGTACGAGCAGTACTTC. Encoded protein: CASSWDMYEQYF.

This chain uses TRBV2 with TRBJ2-5; D is uncertain. Germline V gene lookup returns CDR1 SNHLY and CDR2 FYNNEI. The CDR3 length is 14 residues. V lost 1 base and J lost 3, with 9 bases in between. In DNA form, the CDR3 reads TGTGCCAGCAGTGAAGGGACGTATAAAGAGACCCAGTACTTC. Translating it yields CASSEGTYKETQYF.

A remark on this clone: At one end the junction does not follow the germline gene, possibly because of a read error. This chain connects TRBV7-9 to TRBJ1-3; D unresolved. The CDR3 extends over 15 amino acids. The V gene's germline CDR1 is SEHNR and CDR2 FQNEAQ (reference sequence). The CDR3 DNA follows: TGTGCCAGCAGCTTACTCGGCGGCCTGGGGTCCCCATATCATTTT. This sequence encodes CASSLLGGLGSPYHF.

This clone has more than one count but fewer than ten. The CDR3 spells CASSRQGTSGTGELFF. As DNA, the CDR3 is TGCGCCAGCAGCCGACAGGGAACTAGCGGTACCGGGGAGCTGTTTTTT. The chain joins TRBV5-1 to TRBJ2-2; possibly TRBD2 for D (8 bases). V lost 4 bases, J lost 5 bases, and 18 bases lay in between. The CDR3 is 16 residues long. Germline CDR1 SGHRS, CDR2 YFSETQ.

This chain links TRBV5-1 with TRBJ2-1; 11 bases agree with TRBD2. Germline CDR1 SGHRS, CDR2 YFSETQ. V dropped 6 bases and J dropped 6; count of bases not matched to a gene: 14. The CDR3 totals 17 residues. The CDR3 is CASTQTVAGGNPNEQFF. DNA of the CDR3: TGCGCCAGCACCCAGACCGTAGCGGGAGGGAACCCCAATGAGCAGTTCTTC.

J is TRBJ2-7 and V is TRBV25-1; perhaps TRBD2 as D (5 bases). Trimming removed 3 bases at V and 3 bases at J, with 6 bases between. Germline loops: CDR1 MGHDK, CDR2 SYGVNS. The CDR3 covers 12 residues. CDR3 sequence (DNA): TGTGCCAGCAGTGAGGACTTCTACGAGCAGTACTTC. As protein: CASSEDFYEQYF.

The CDR3, as DNA: TGTGCCAGCAGTGAAAGGGTCCGGGGGAACTATGGCTACACCTTC. Its protein product is CASSERVRGNYGYTF. This rearrangement joins TRBV6-1 to TRBJ1-2; the D gene is possibly TRBD1 (5 bases). This CDR3 spans 15 amino acids. Between the trimmed V and J ends, which lost 2 bases and 2 bases, there was a span of 12 bases. CDR1 is MNHNS, CDR2 SASEGT, per germline.

The V gene is TRBV7-8, the J gene TRBJ2-1; TRBD2 matches at 13 bases. This CDR3 has 18 residues. Germline CDR1 SGHVS, CDR2 FQNEAQ. The V and J ends lost 4 bases and 7 bases, in that order; junction bases with no gene match: 13. The CDR3 is CASSSPGLAGSLENEQFF. The CDR3 DNA sequence: TGTGCCAGCAGCTCCCCGGGACTAGCGGGAAGTTTGGAGAATGAGCAGTTCTTC.

This chain connects TRBV4-3 to TRBJ1-5; D remains ambiguous. Trimming took off 0 bases at V and 7 bases at J, with 7 bases between the two ends. The CDR3 length is 13 residues. Germline V CDR1 and CDR2: LGHNA, YSLEER. CDR3 coding DNA: TGCGCCAGCAGCCAAGAGGCTGGCCAGCCCCAGCATTTT. Protein product: CASSQEAGQPQHF.